Following are 23 T cell receptor beta chains from one sample sequenced in a study of blood T cell dynamics during melanoma immunotherapy. The protocol was immunoSEQ multiplex PCR, while the TCRdb copy is restricted to in-frame clones and leaves out a portion. This table holds several thousand clones, approximately 91% found once. This sample's time point: week 3, after first cycle of checkpoint inhibitor. This specimen was blood, taken from a patient treated with checkpoint blockade. These receptors were taken from a human donor with melanoma.

The chain combines TRBV11-1 with TRBJ2-7; 7 bases fit TRBD1. This CDR3 is built from 15 residues. Germline loops: CDR1 SGHAT, CDR2 FQDESV (reference sequence). Unmatched junction bases numbered 8, after V lost 4 bases and J lost 2 bases. The CDR3, as DNA: TGTGCCAGCAGCTCTACCACAGGGGTGGCCTACGAGCAGTACTTC. Translation: CASSSTTGVAYEQYF.

The chain is built from TRBV19 and TRBJ1-6; a possible D gene is TRBD1 (5 bases). Germline CDR1 and CDR2: LNHDA and SQIVND (reference sequence). Between the trimmed V and J ends, which lost 5 bases and 9 bases, there was a span of 20 bases. This CDR3 comprises 16 residues. The CDR3 sequence: CASSVQGRGVGSPLHF. The DNA for the CDR3 is TGTGCCAGTAGTGTACAAGGAAGGGGTGTTGGTTCACCCCTCCACTTT. Together with reference TRBV19 and TRBJ1-6, the CDR3 gives the full variable domain: DGGITQSPKYLFRKEGQNVTLSCEQNLNHDAMYWYRQDPGQGLRLIYYSQIVNDFQKGDIAEGYSVSREKKESFPLTVTSAQKNPTAFYLCASSVQGRGVGSPLHFGNGTRLTVT.

This rearrangement joins TRBV28 to TRBJ2-5; 7 nucleotides match TRBD1. Germline V gives CDR1 MDHEN, CDR2 SYDVKM. This CDR3 has 12 amino acids. The V segment lost 2 bases and the J segment 11 bases; nucleotides outside the gene matches: 5. CDR3 bases: TGTGCCAGCAGTTTAGTTGACAGGGAGCAGTACTTC. The encoded protein is CASSLVDREQYF.

The chain joins TRBV6-5 to TRBJ2-1; 7 bases fit TRBD1. The V segment lost 6 bases and the J segment 5 bases; nucleotides outside the gene matches: 4. Germline V gives CDR1 MNHEY, CDR2 SVGAGI. The CDR3 runs to 13 residues. The CDR3 is CASRGTANNEQFF. For the CDR3, the DNA is TGTGCCAGCAGGGGGACAGCCAACAATGAGCAGTTCTTC.

This chain joins TRBV27 and TRBJ2-1, with a possible D match to TRBD1 (5 bases). Germline V CDR1 and CDR2: MNHEY, SMNVEV (reference sequence). V was trimmed by 0 bases and J by 5 bases, leaving 11 bases between them. The CDR3 is made up of 15 amino acids. The CDR3 sequence: CASSLSRTLNNEQFF. The CDR3, as DNA: TGTGCCAGCAGTTTATCGAGGACACTCAACAATGAGCAGTTCTTC.

J is TRBJ1-5 and V is TRBV7-8, with 7 bases lining up with TRBD1. CDR1 is SGHVS and CDR2 is FQNEAQ in the germline V gene. J gave up 6 bases and V 5 bases, and 7 bases lay outside the gene matches. CDR3 size: 14 residues. The CDR3 spells CASSKDRVPQPQHF. Written as DNA, the CDR3 is TGTGCCAGCAGCAAAGACAGGGTACCTCAGCCCCAGCATTTT.

The chain carries TRBV10-2 and TRBJ2-5, with 15 positions matching TRBD2. Germline V gene sequence: CDR1 WSHSY, CDR2 SAAADI. Unmatched junction bases numbered 3, after V lost 2 bases and J lost 2 bases. This CDR3 is built from 17 residues. The CDR3 is CASSEPGTSGGQETQYF. CDR3 in DNA: TGCGCCAGCAGTGAGCCCGGGACTAGCGGGGGGCAAGAGACCCAGTACTTC.

V is TRBV5-1 and J is TRBJ2-2; D is ambiguous. V was trimmed by 0 bases and J by 5 bases, leaving 8 bases between them. The CDR3 length is 14 residues. CDR1 is SGHRS and CDR2 is YFSETQ in the germline V gene. In DNA, the CDR3 is TGCGCCAGCAGCTTGGAAGGACGTACCGGGGAGCTGTTTTTT. Translated: CASSLEGRTGELFF.

The rearrangement links TRBV27 to TRBJ2-7; D not certain. Germline CDR1 is MNHEY and CDR2 is SMNVEV (reference sequence). Trimming took 8 bases from V and 4 from J, leaving 9 bases between them. CDR3 length equals 11 residues. The CDR3 loop is CASGLHYEQYF. The CDR3 nucleotides are TGTGCCAGCGGCCTACATTACGAGCAGTACTTC.

This chain links TRBV6-5 with TRBJ2-6; the D is unclear. Trimming stripped 6 bases from V and 4 bases from J, with 10 bases between. CDR3 size: 14 residues. Germline loops: CDR1 MNHEY, CDR2 SVGAGI. The DNA of the CDR3 is TGTGCCAGCAGCTTTTCTTGGGGGGCCAACGTCCTGACTTTC. This encodes CASSFSWGANVLTF.

This clone was picked up a small number of times. V usage is TRBV2 and J usage is TRBJ1-4, with D maybe TRBD1 (6 bases). The CDR3 consists of 13 residues. Germline V lookup: CDR1 SNHLY, CDR2 FYNNEI. V was clipped by 7 bases and J by 10 bases, with 16 bases between them. The CDR3 DNA sequence: TGTGCCAGCACGCGGACGGGAGGGGGAAAACTGTTTTTT. It yields the protein CASTRTGGGKLFF.

The chain is built from TRBV13 and TRBJ2-3; the D is unclear. V gave up 0 bases and J gave up 0 bases, with 10 bases separating them. Germline V gene sequence: CDR1 PRHDT, CDR2 FYEKMQ (reference sequence). The CDR3 covers 16 residues. CDR3 protein: CASSLGGFTSTDTQYF. The DNA of the CDR3 is TGTGCCAGCAGCTTAGGTGGGTTTACTAGCACAGATACGCAGTATTTT.

The CDR3 DNA is TGCGCCAGCACCACTTTCCAGGGCGGGGGGGATACGCAGTATTTT. Amino acid sequence: CASTTFQGGGDTQYF. V and J are TRBV5-1 and TRBJ2-3; 8 bases match TRBD2. The length of the CDR3 is 15 residues. Germline V gives CDR1 SGHRS, CDR2 YFSETQ. After removal of 6 bases from V and 6 bases from J, the junction contained 12 bases not matched to a gene.

This rearrangement joins TRBV27 to TRBJ1-1; D perhaps matches TRBD1 (6 bases). The CDR3 spans 13 residues. Germline V gene sequence: CDR1 MNHEY, CDR2 SMNVEV (reference sequence). The V gene lost 8 bases and the J gene lost 1 base, with 11 bases spanning the gap. The CDR3 reads CASQGMGNTEAFF. The CDR3 nucleotides are TGTGCCAGCCAGGGGATGGGGAACACTGAAGCTTTCTTT.

The chain uses TRBV5-4 and TRBJ2-4; 7 positions match TRBD2. V was pared by 5 bases and J by 7 bases, with 9 bases of the junction left unmatched. From germline, CDR1 is SGHNT and CDR2 YYREEE (reference sequence). The CDR3 is 14 amino acids. The CDR3 DNA reads as TGTGCCAGCAGTGCCAGGGAGGGTGGGAACATTCAGTACTTC. This codes for CASSAREGGNIQYF.

The chain is built from TRBV7-3 and TRBJ2-1; TRBD2 matches at 8 bases. In germline, CDR1 is SGHTA, CDR2 FQGTGA. CDR3 length: 16 residues. V shed 1 base and J 6 bases; nucleotides not matched to a gene: 8. The CDR3 spells CASSLRKSGGPNEQFF. The CDR3 DNA reads as TGTGCCAGCAGCTTAAGAAAGAGCGGGGGTCCCAATGAGCAGTTCTTC.

The chain combines TRBV2 with TRBJ2-7; no clear D gene. The CDR3 runs to 11 residues. The V and J ends lost 2 bases and 5 bases respectively, with 4 bases between them. The germline V gene encodes CDR1 SNHLY and CDR2 FYNNEI. For the CDR3, the DNA is TGTGCCAGCAGTGAAATGGACGAGCAGTACTTC. Amino acids: CASSEMDEQYF.

The gene calls are TRBV7-3 and TRBJ2-6, with D possibly TRBD1 on 6 matching bases. Trimming shortened V by 6 bases and J by 0 bases, and 27 bases separated the two germline ends. The CDR3 loop spans 21 amino acids. The germline gives CDR1 SGHTA, CDR2 FQGTGA. The CDR3 sequence: CASSRMQLRGRHVSGANVLTF. The CDR3, as DNA: TGTGCCAGCAGTCGCATGCAACTCAGGGGACGTCACGTCTCTGGGGCCAACGTCCTGACTTTC.

This clone occurred once. The chain has TRBV10-3 and TRBJ2-7; 7 nucleotides agree with TRBD1. V was clipped by 5 bases and J by 1 base; unmatched bases: 8. The CDR3 is 15 residues long. CDR1 and CDR2 (germline): ENHRY, SYGVKD. The CDR3 sequence is CAISMTGSQSYEQYF. The CDR3 DNA is TGTGCCATCAGTATGACAGGGTCGCAGTCCTACGAGCAGTACTTC.

This chain connects TRBV6-1 to TRBJ2-3; D not resolved. Germline V lookup: CDR1 MNHNS, CDR2 SASEGT. This CDR3 is built from 13 residues. V was trimmed by 0 bases and J by 7 bases, leaving 8 bases between them. The CDR3, as DNA: TGTGCCAGCAGTGAAGCGCTGGGGTATACGCAGTATTTT. Translation: CASSEALGYTQYF.

This chain uses TRBV10-3 with TRBJ1-6, with D tentatively TRBD1 (5 bases). Germline V gene lookup returns CDR1 ENHRY and CDR2 SYGVKD. V was trimmed by 5 bases and J by 9 bases, leaving 11 bases between them. This CDR3 contains 13 residues. The CDR3 spells CAISWGGVSPLHF. For the CDR3, the DNA is TGTGCCATCAGTTGGGGGGGGGTTTCACCCCTCCACTTT.

CDR3 nucleotides: TGTGCCAGCAGCTTATTAGGGGGTATCACAGATACGCAGTATTTT. The encoded protein is CASSLLGGITDTQYF. The rearrangement links TRBV7-7 to TRBJ2-3; D may be TRBD1 (6 bases). Germline V gives CDR1 SSHAT, CDR2 FNYEAQ (reference sequence). V was pared by 2 bases and J by 2 bases, with 11 bases between. The CDR3 length is 15 residues.

This clone was seen only once. The chain joins TRBV11-2 to TRBJ2-5; 7 bases match TRBD1. The J call may be wrong; the DNA end is better matched by TRBJ2-7. The germline V gene encodes CDR1 SGHAT and CDR2 FQNNGV. This CDR3 is 14 amino acids long. The chain's CDR3 is CASSLETGFYEQYF. CDR3 in DNA: TGTGCCAGCAGCTTAGAGACAGGGTTCTACGAGCAGTACTTC.